These 25 T cell receptor beta chains share one sample of origin, sequenced in a study of blood T cell repertoires in COVID-19. The data were produced by immunoSEQ multiplex PCR, yet TCRdb's version contains in-frame clones alone and is incomplete. The data show more than 100,000 clones, roughly 90% seen once. The sample consisted of peripheral blood. The receptors were gathered from a man between 65 and 85 years old with active COVID-19.

The chain carries TRBV25-1 and TRBJ1-2; D is possibly TRBD1 (5 bases). The CDR3 is made up of 13 amino acids. Germline CDR1 reads MGHDK; CDR2 reads SYGVNS. Trimming took off 3 bases at V and 4 bases at J, with 9 bases between the two ends. CDR3 bases: TGTGCCAGCAGTGATACGGGACTCTATGGCTACACCTTC. Translating it yields CASSDTGLYGYTF.

The chain joins TRBV9 to TRBJ2-1; D is possibly TRBD2 (7 bases). Germline V CDR1 and CDR2: SGDLS, YYNGEE. The germline V and J ends were trimmed by 3 bases and 9 bases, with 22 bases remaining between them. This CDR3 is 16 amino acids long. The DNA for the CDR3 is TGTGCCAGCAGCGGACCTTGGGGGCGGGAGAGGGCTGAGCAGTTCTTC. Translated, it gives CASSGPWGRERAEQFF.

The DNA of the CDR3 is TGCGCCAGCAGTACGGGACAGACCACGAACACCGGGGAGCTGTTTTTT. It specifies CASSTGQTTNTGELFF. This sequence joins TRBV5-1 and TRBJ2-2, with 7 bases lining up with TRBD1. The trim removed 5 bases at V and 0 bases at J, leaving 7 bases unmatched. CDR3 length equals 16 residues. From germline, CDR1 is SGHRS and CDR2 YFSETQ.

This clone was observed a single time. The rearrangement links TRBV19 to TRBJ2-2; D is perhaps TRBD2 (6 bases). The germline V gene has CDR1 LNHDA and CDR2 SQIVND (reference sequence). The CDR3 runs 15 residues. The V end lost 3 bases, the J end lost 2 bases, and 10 bases lay between the germline ends. The CDR3 DNA sequence: TGTGCCAGTAGTATTAGCGGAGTAAACACCGGGGAGCTGTTTTTT. As protein: CASSISGVNTGELFF.

V usage is TRBV10-1 and J usage is TRBJ2-2; 14 bases agree with TRBD2. Germline CDR1 and CDR2: WNHNN and SYGVQD (reference sequence). This CDR3 spans 17 amino acids. The V segment lost 5 bases and the J segment 4 bases; nucleotides outside the gene matches: 6. The CDR3 bases are TGCGCCAGCAGTTCAGGGGGGACTAGCGGGAGCACCGGGGAGCTGTTTTTT. Amino acids: CASSSGGTSGSTGELFF.

This clone was observed a handful of times. J is TRBJ2-5 and V is TRBV25-1; TRBD1 agrees at 8 bases. The CDR3 sequence is 15 residues long. V lost 2 bases, J lost 5 bases, and 7 bases stayed unmatched. Germline V gene lookup returns CDR1 MGHDK and CDR2 SYGVNS. The DNA for the CDR3 is TGTGCCAGCAGTGAAGGAGGACAGGGTAGGGAGACCCAGTACTTC. The encoded protein is CASSEGGQGRETQYF.

This chain connects TRBV14 to TRBJ2-6, with 10 bases aligning to TRBD1. CDR3 length: 18 residues. CDR1 and CDR2 (germline): SGHDN, FVKESK. After removal of 2 bases from V and 2 bases from J, the junction contained 6 bases not matched to a gene. In nucleotides, the CDR3 is TGTGCCAGCAGCCAACCCCCCGGGACAGGGGCTGGGGCCAACGTCCTGACTTTC. Its protein is CASSQPPGTGAGANVLTF.

This chain joins TRBV2 and TRBJ2-7; TRBD2 aligns across 7 bases. V shed 7 bases, J shed 3 bases, and the junction held 9 bases outside the gene matches. The germline V gene has CDR1 SNHLY and CDR2 FYNNEI. This CDR3 comprises 14 residues. CDR3 nucleotides: TGTGCCAGCACTCAAGGTAGCGGGTACTACGAGCAGTACTTC. Protein product: CASTQGSGYYEQYF.

The gene calls are TRBV11-1 and TRBJ2-7; 9 positions match TRBD2. The CDR3 is 16 residues long. Germline V lookup: CDR1 SGHAT, CDR2 FQDESV (reference sequence). The J segment lost 7 bases and the V segment lost 5 bases, leaving 15 bases of the junction unmatched. CDR3 nucleotides: TGTGCCAGCAGCCCAGACGGGACCTCGCGGGGGGGAGAGCAGTACTTC. Its protein product is CASSPDGTSRGGEQYF.

The chain is built from TRBV2 and TRBJ1-1; D gene unclear. Trimming pared 4 bases from V and 2 bases from J, leaving 11 bases between. The CDR3 covers 14 residues. Germline V gives CDR1 SNHLY, CDR2 FYNNEI. CDR3 region: CASSVWQTNTEAFF. The CDR3 bases are TGTGCCAGCAGTGTCTGGCAGACTAACACTGAAGCTTTCTTT.

The CDR3 protein is CASSFGSGRVSDTQYF. The CDR3 DNA follows: TGTGCCAGCAGCTTTGGGAGCGGGAGGGTTTCAGATACGCAGTATTTT. The genes are TRBV7-3 and TRBJ2-3; 10 bases map to TRBD2. The germline gives CDR1 SGHTA, CDR2 FQGTGA. The CDR3 has 16 amino acids. V lost 3 bases, J lost 4 bases, and 7 bases stayed unmatched.

The V gene is TRBV7-2, the J gene TRBJ2-2; 9 nucleotides line up with TRBD2. V trimming: 1 base; J trimming: 0 bases; junction bases outside the gene matches: 3. The CDR3 length is 17 residues. Germline V gives CDR1 SGHTA, CDR2 FQGNSA. The CDR3 coding sequence is TGTGCCAGCAGCTTAGTCTCTAGCGGGACGAACACCGGGGAGCTGTTTTTT. Translated: CASSLVSSGTNTGELFF.

V is TRBV19 and J is TRBJ2-5; 13 bases are a match to TRBD2. The V gene end was trimmed by 6 bases and the J gene end by 1 base; junction bases not matched to a gene: 11. The CDR3 is 18 residues long. From germline, CDR1 is LNHDA and CDR2 SQIVND (reference sequence). CDR3 nucleotides: TGTGCCAGTAGCCATTGGGGACTAGCGGGATCCCTCCAAGAGACCCAGTACTTC. This translates into CASSHWGLAGSLQETQYF.

This chain joins TRBV5-1 and TRBJ2-1; TRBD2 aligns across 14 bases. V shed 4 bases and J 10 bases; nucleotides not matched to a gene: 7. In germline, CDR1 is SGHRS, CDR2 YFSETQ. The CDR3 contains 15 residues. CDR3 bases: TGCGCCAGCAGCCCGGGACTAGCGGGAGTGAGGGAGCAGTTCTTC. Its translation is CASSPGLAGVREQFF. Full variable domain (rest looked up from reference TRBV5-1 and TRBJ2-1): KAGVTQTPRYLIKTRGQQVTLSCSPISGHRSVSWYQQTPGQGLQFLFEYFSETQRNKGNFPGRFSGRQFSNSRSEMNVSTLELGDSALYLCASSPGLAGVREQFFGPGTRLTVL.

V is TRBV24-1 and J is TRBJ2-1; 9 bases are a match to TRBD2. This CDR3 has 16 amino acids. Losses at the gene ends were 0 bases for V and 5 bases for J; bases not matched to a gene: 4. CDR1 is KGHDR and CDR2 is SFDVKD in the germline V gene. The CDR3 sequence is CATSDLVAGAHNEQFF. CDR3 in DNA: TGTGCCACCAGTGATTTGGTAGCGGGAGCCCACAATGAGCAGTTCTTC.

V gene TRBV5-1 combines with J gene TRBJ1-4; possible D gene TRBD1, 5 bases. In germline, CDR1 is SGHRS, CDR2 YFSETQ. The CDR3 covers 14 residues. The V end was cut by 2 bases, the J end by 8 bases, with 13 bases between. The CDR3 DNA reads as TGCGCCAGCAGCTTAGGAGGGGTAGGGGAAAAACTGTTTTTT. It yields the protein CASSLGGVGEKLFF.

V is TRBV28 and J is TRBJ1-1; D is unclear. V was pared by 6 bases and J by 0 bases, with 14 bases between. Per germline, CDR1 MDHEN and CDR2 SYDVKM. There are 15 residues in the CDR3. The CDR3 nucleotides are TGTGCCAGCAGCTTGGAACAGATCATGAACACTGAAGCTTTCTTT. Translation gives CASSLEQIMNTEAFF.

This chain links TRBV28 with TRBJ1-5; a weak D match, TRBD1 (6 bases). V lost 7 bases to trimming and J lost 11 bases, with 12 bases between them. The CDR3 has 11 amino acids. Germline CDR1 MDHEN, CDR2 SYDVKM. This CDR3 reads CASIQGRAQHF. In DNA form, the CDR3 reads TGTGCCAGCATCCAGGGGAGGGCCCAGCATTTT. The variable domain in full, completed from reference TRBV28 and TRBJ1-5, reads DVKVTQSSRYLVKRTGEKVFLECVQDMDHENMFWYRQDPGLGLRLIYFSYDVKMKEKGDIPEGYSVSREKKERFSLILESASTNQTSMYLCASIQGRAQHFGDGTRLSIL.

The V call is TRBV30, the J call TRBJ2-1, with 15 nucleotides matching TRBD2. The CDR3 sequence is 15 residues long. After removal of 2 bases from V and 9 bases from J, the junction contained 5 bases not matched to a gene. Per germline, CDR1 GTSNPN and CDR2 SVGIG (reference sequence). The CDR3 spells CAWSSGLAGGAEQFF. The CDR3 coding sequence is TGTGCCTGGAGTAGCGGACTAGCGGGAGGGGCTGAGCAGTTCTTC.

The rearrangement joins TRBV4-1 to TRBJ2-2; perhaps TRBD2 as D (6 bases). The germline V and J ends were trimmed by 4 bases and 3 bases, with 18 bases remaining between them. Germline CDR1 reads MGHRA; CDR2 reads YSYEKL. The CDR3 has 17 amino acids. The CDR3 spells CASSPSGTREYTGELFF. The CDR3, as DNA: TGCGCCAGCAGCCCCTCGGGGACCCGGGAGTACACCGGGGAGCTGTTTTTT.

The chain combines TRBV6-5 with TRBJ1-1; weak D call: TRBD1 (5 bases). V dropped 5 bases and J dropped 8 bases, with 9 bases sitting between them. The CDR3 totals 11 residues. Germline V lookup: CDR1 MNHEY, CDR2 SVGAGI. The CDR3 reads CASSQNREAFF. In DNA form, the CDR3 reads TGTGCCAGCAGTCAGAACAGGGAAGCTTTCTTT.

This clone was counted between two and nine times. CDR3 sequence reads: CASSSSGTGYQPQHF. As DNA, the CDR3 is TGTGCCAGCAGTTCTTCCGGGACAGGGTATCAGCCCCAGCATTTT. The genes are TRBV28 and TRBJ1-5, with TRBD1 matching 9 bases. V was pared by 4 bases and J by 5 bases, with 6 bases of the junction left unmatched. CDR1 and CDR2 (germline): MDHEN, SYDVKM. This CDR3 has 15 residues.

The chain couples TRBV6-6 to TRBJ1-2; 7 nucleotides line up with TRBD1. Germline V gives CDR1 MNHNY, CDR2 SVGAGI (reference sequence). The J segment lost 13 bases and the V segment lost 5 bases, leaving 13 bases of the junction unmatched. The CDR3 contains 13 residues. CDR3 DNA sequence: TGTGCCAGCAGTCGCCAGGGGGGCCCGCGGGGCACCTTC. Translation: CASSRQGGPRGTF.

This chain connects TRBV27 to TRBJ1-2; 8 bases are shared with TRBD1. The CDR3 has 17 amino acids. Germline V gene data show CDR1 as MNHEY and CDR2 as SMNVEV (reference sequence). V shed 3 bases and J 4 bases; nucleotides not matched to a gene: 13. The CDR3 is CASSFPPYTGGFYGYTF. The CDR3 DNA sequence: TGTGCCAGCAGTTTCCCTCCTTATACAGGGGGTTTCTATGGCTACACCTTC.

The J gene is TRBJ2-2, the V gene TRBV28; D remains unclear. There are 14 residues in the CDR3. Germline V gene data show CDR1 as MDHEN and CDR2 as SYDVKM. The V end lost 1 base, the J end lost 7 bases, and 10 bases lay between the germline ends. The CDR3 DNA reads as TGTGCCAGCAGTTTATCCCTAATCGGCGGGGAGCTGTTTTTT. Its translation: CASSLSLIGGELFF.